This TCR beta chain was obtained from a study of T cell responses to AZD1222 COVID-19 vaccine. Study-wide findings and caveats: Baseline seropositivity characterized only a handful of AZD1222 recipients.

CDR3 length: 15 amino acids. With 6 bases clipped from V and 3 bases from J, the junction kept 5 bases outside the gene matches. The germline V gene has CDR1 MNHEY and CDR2 SMNVEV (reference sequence). Some clones are missing from TCRdb's copy, which holds only in-frame ones; the method was immunoSEQ multiplex PCR. The table lists around 31,000 clones, roughly 90% of them singletons. A note on this clone: Its antigen is not known.

The sequences come from peripheral blood, collected on day 0 of AZD1222 vaccination. The chain recombines TRBV27 with TRBJ2-3; 11 bases are a match to TRBD2. The source is an adult in good health. CDR3 sequence (DNA): TGTGCCAGCAGCCTGACTAGCGGGAAAACAGATACGCAGTATTTT. Translating it yields CASSLTSGKTDTQYF.